Reported below is one T cell receptor beta chain. The antigen remains undetermined. The entry originates in a study of PD-1 blockade in classical Hodgkin lymphoma. Notes on the study in general: A reduction in baseline TCR diversity was reportedly seen in newly diagnosed patients relative to healthy donors. At C4D1, TCR diversity had climbed significantly for CD4+ cells, though not for CD8+ cells.

Only in-frame clones appear in the TCRdb table, and some are missing; sequencing was by immunoSEQ multiplex PCR. This table has fewer than 15,000 clones, 85% to 90% appearing once. In every patient, relapse followed autologous stem cell transplantation, while exposure to brentuximab vedotin differed. This CDR3 is built from 16 residues. Germline V gene data show CDR1 as LNHDA and CDR2 as SQIVND (reference sequence). V lost 5 bases to trimming and J lost 3 bases; unmatched junction nucleotides: 8. This sequence was found in a human donor with classical Hodgkin lymphoma. The V gene is TRBV19, the J gene TRBJ2-4; 9 bases are a match to TRBD2. The material was peripheral blood mononuclear cells (PBMCs), obtained at baseline. CDR3 nucleotide sequence: TGTGCCAGTAGTTTGGCGGGGGGGTTGGGCAAAAACATTCAGTACTTC. It codes for CASSLAGGLGKNIQYF.